This entry concerns a single T cell receptor (beta chain). No conserved phenylalanine or tryptophan ends this CDR3, so it is likely a read error. Because the CDR3's place on the DNA is in doubt, the DNA is left out and the CDR3 is given as listed by TCRdb. The entry originates in a study of tumor-infiltrating lymphocytes in primary liver carcinoma. The authors took blood RNA from unsorted whole blood and also extracted germline DNA. TCR beta cDNA was made from 450 to 600 ng total RNA with a constant-region primer. Nested multiplex PCR, run for three rounds with slightly modified ARM-PCR, yielded TCR beta libraries. Researchers ran the first two PCR rounds for approximately 9 cycles each with TRBV1-TRBV30 forward primers and a C-beta reverse primer. TCRdb passed the multiplex PCR reads through MiXCR, listing each CDR3 protein once. The table has fewer than 350,000 distinct CDR3 sequences, less than 75% seen once.

The CDR3 region is 13 residues in length, termini included. Per the germline V gene, CDR1 is SGHAT and CDR2 is FQNNGV. V is TRBV11-2 and J is TRBJ1-1. The source is a man aged 35 to 55 with primary liver carcinoma and hepatitis B virus infection. Sequencing was performed on peripheral blood. The CDR3 reads CASSRGGVTESFI.